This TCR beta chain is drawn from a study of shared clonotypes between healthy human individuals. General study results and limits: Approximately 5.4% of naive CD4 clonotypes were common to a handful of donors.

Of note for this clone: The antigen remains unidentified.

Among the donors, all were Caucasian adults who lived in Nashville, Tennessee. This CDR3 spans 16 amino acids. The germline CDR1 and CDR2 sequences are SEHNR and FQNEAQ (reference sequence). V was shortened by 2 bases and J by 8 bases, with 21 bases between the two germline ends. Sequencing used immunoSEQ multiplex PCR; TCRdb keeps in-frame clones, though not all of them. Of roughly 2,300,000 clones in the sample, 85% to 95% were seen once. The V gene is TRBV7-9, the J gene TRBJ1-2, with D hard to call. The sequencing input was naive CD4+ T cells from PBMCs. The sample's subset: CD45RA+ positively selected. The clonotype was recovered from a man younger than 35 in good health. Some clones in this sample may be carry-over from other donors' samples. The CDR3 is CASSLLGSDSIHGYTF. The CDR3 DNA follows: TGTGCCAGCAGCTTATTGGGTTCGGACTCAATTCACGGCTACACCTTC.